The 31 T cell receptor beta chains below were found in one sample sequenced in a study of blood T cell repertoires in COVID-19. The assay was immunoSEQ multiplex PCR, and TCRdb's table has in-frame clones only and misses some. The sample carries some 490,000 clones, approximately 83% recorded once. The sample consisted of peripheral blood. These receptor sequences come from a human donor in a cohort sampled during active COVID-19.

The V and J genes are TRBV27 and TRBJ2-2; 9 bases agree with TRBD2. The ends lost 5 bases at V and 0 bases at J; junction bases unmatched: 7. Germline-derived CDR1 and CDR2 are MNHEY and SMNVEV (reference sequence). The length of the CDR3 is 17 residues. CDR3 DNA sequence: TGTGCCAGCAGTAAGAGACTAGCGGAACCGAACACCGGGGAGCTGTTTTTT. Protein product: CASSKRLAEPNTGELFF.

The rearrangement uses TRBV5-4 and TRBJ2-1; 9 bases are shared with TRBD1. Germline V lookup: CDR1 SGHNT, CDR2 YYREEE (reference sequence). This CDR3 comprises 16 residues. V lost 5 bases to trimming and J lost 1 base; unmatched junction nucleotides: 7. CDR3 sequence reads: CASRDPGQGSYNEQFF. The CDR3 nucleotides are TGTGCCAGCAGGGACCCGGGACAGGGATCCTACAATGAGCAGTTCTTC.

This rearrangement joins TRBV19 to TRBJ2-7; the D gene is possibly TRBD1 (6 bases). The CDR3 spans 15 residues. V shed 6 bases and J shed 2 bases, with 17 bases lying between them. From germline, CDR1 is LNHDA and CDR2 SQIVND (reference sequence). CDR3 in amino acids: CASSLQGQRPYEQYF. In DNA form, the CDR3 reads TGTGCCAGTAGCCTCCAGGGGCAACGACCCTACGAGCAGTACTTC.

The chain has TRBV5-1 and TRBJ2-5; TRBD1 matches at 7 bases. The CDR3 is made up of 14 amino acids. With V trimmed by 4 bases and J by 5 bases, 8 bases remained unmatched. The germline V gene has CDR1 SGHRS and CDR2 YFSETQ. CDR3 sequence (DNA): TGCGCCAGCAGCGCCACAGGGGCGGAGGAGACCCAGTACTTC. Translating it yields CASSATGAEETQYF. Full variable domain (outside the CDR3, taken from reference TRBV5-1 and TRBJ2-5): KAGVTQTPRYLIKTRGQQVTLSCSPISGHRSVSWYQQTPGQGLQFLFEYFSETQRNKGNFPGRFSGRQFSNSRSEMNVSTLELGDSALYLCASSATGAEETQYFGPGTRLLVL.

This clone occurred a few times. This chain joins TRBV20-1 and TRBJ2-7; the D is unclear. There are 11 residues in the CDR3. Germline CDR1 is DFQATT and CDR2 is SNEGSKA (reference sequence). V lost 3 bases to trimming and J lost 3 bases, with 6 bases between them. CDR3 DNA: TGCAGTGCTAGTGCAGTCTACGAGCAGTACTTC. Translation: CSASAVYEQYF.

The V call is TRBV28, the J call TRBJ1-2; D is unresolved. CDR1 and CDR2 (germline): MDHEN, SYDVKM. The germline V and J ends were trimmed by 5 bases and 7 bases, with 11 bases remaining between them. The CDR3 runs 12 residues. The CDR3 here is CASSLTAVGYTF. The CDR3 DNA reads TGTGCCAGCAGTCTAACGGCGGTTGGCTACACCTTC.

J is TRBJ1-1 and V is TRBV18; D is unresolved. Germline CDR1 is KGHSH and CDR2 is LQKENI. V shed 2 bases and J shed 8 bases, with 21 bases lying between them. The CDR3 is 16 residues long. In nucleotides, the CDR3 is TGTGCCAGCTCACCAACCATGGGAGGTTCGTCGGGGGAAGCTTTCTTT. The encoded protein is CASSPTMGGSSGEAFF.

The chain links TRBV18 to TRBJ1-4; D gene ambiguous. The V and J ends lost 3 bases and 12 bases respectively, with 14 bases between them. This CDR3 has 13 residues. Germline lookup yields CDR1 KGHSH and CDR2 LQKENI. The CDR3 DNA reads TGTGCCAGCTCACCGAGTAACAGCCAGGAACTGTTTTTT. It translates to CASSPSNSQELFF.

This clone came up a few times. The chain combines TRBV6-5 with TRBJ2-3; D uncertain. The germline V gene encodes CDR1 MNHEY and CDR2 SVGAGI. V lost 8 bases, J lost 0 bases, and 12 bases lay in between. There are 14 residues in the CDR3. In DNA, the CDR3 is TGTGCCAGCCTAACCCTTTATAGCACAGATACGCAGTATTTT. Translating it yields CASLTLYSTDTQYF.

In its sample, this clone was seen a few times. The chain is built from TRBV28 and TRBJ2-7, with 8 bases identical to TRBD1. The CDR3 has 15 amino acids. The J segment lost 2 bases and the V segment lost 6 bases, leaving 9 bases of the junction unmatched. Germline V lookup: CDR1 MDHEN, CDR2 SYDVKM. The DNA of the CDR3 is TGTGCCAGCAGGCTACCGACAGGGGCCCCCTACGAGCAGTACTTC. Its protein product is CASRLPTGAPYEQYF.

The DNA of the CDR3 is TGTGCCAGCAGCCGATCTAGCGTGACCACAGATACGCAGTATTTT. It is translated as CASSRSSVTTDTQYF. V and J are TRBV3-1 (or the pseudogene TRBV3-2) and TRBJ2-3; maybe TRBD2 (6 bases). Germline V gene data show CDR1 as LGHDT and CDR2 as YNNKEL (reference sequence). There are 15 residues in the CDR3. V dropped 4 bases and J dropped 2 bases, with 13 bases sitting between them.

The chain combines TRBV29-1 with TRBJ2-1, with 10 nucleotides matching TRBD2. CDR3 length: 16 amino acids. Per germline, CDR1 SQVTM and CDR2 ANQGSEA. V trimming: 4 bases; J trimming: 6 bases; junction bases outside the gene matches: 12. The CDR3 loop reads CSVGGGSGRIGNEQFF. CDR3 coding DNA: TGCAGCGTTGGTGGTGGTAGCGGGAGGATAGGCAATGAGCAGTTCTTC.

This chain connects TRBV18 to TRBJ2-1; 13 positions match TRBD2. CDR1 and CDR2 (germline): KGHSH, LQKENI. Trimming removed 5 bases from V and 9 bases from J; junction bases left unmatched: 10. This CDR3 region has 16 residues. CDR3 protein: CASSSTSGGTSPEQFF. CDR3 in DNA: TGTGCCAGCTCATCGACTAGCGGGGGGACCTCACCTGAGCAGTTCTTC.

The chain has TRBV4-3 and TRBJ1-4; D is unclear. Looked up from germline, CDR1 is LGHNA and CDR2 is YSLEER. This CDR3 is 13 amino acids long. The V gene lost 1 base and the J gene lost 8 bases, with 8 bases spanning the gap. The CDR3 reads CASSQGGREKLFF. The CDR3 nucleotides read TGCGCCAGCAGCCAAGGAGGCCGAGAAAAACTGTTTTTT.

This clone appeared once. The chain employs TRBV19 and TRBJ2-7; 15 bases are shared with TRBD2. This CDR3 is 16 amino acids long. With 5 bases clipped from V and 7 bases from J, the junction kept 9 bases outside the gene matches. The germline gives CDR1 LNHDA, CDR2 SQIVND (reference sequence). Written as DNA, the CDR3 is TGTGCCAGTAGTCTACCGGGACTAGCGGGAGGTTTTGAGCAGTACTTC. This gives the protein CASSLPGLAGGFEQYF. Full variable domain (remainder filled in from reference TRBV19 and TRBJ2-7): DGGITQSPKYLFRKEGQNVTLSCEQNLNHDAMYWYRQDPGQGLRLIYYSQIVNDFQKGDIAEGYSVSREKKESFPLTVTSAQKNPTAFYLCASSLPGLAGGFEQYFGPGTRLTVT.

The chain links TRBV7-3 to TRBJ1-2, with D tentatively TRBD1 (5 bases). V lost 1 base and J lost 4, with 16 bases in between. Per germline, CDR1 SGHTA and CDR2 FQGTGA. CDR3 length equals 16 residues. CDR3 sequence reads: CASSLKAGKDRYGYTF. DNA for the CDR3: TGTGCCAGCAGCTTAAAGGCAGGGAAGGATCGCTATGGCTACACCTTC.

The rearrangement links TRBV3-1 (or the pseudogene TRBV3-2) to TRBJ1-5; 10 bases are shared with TRBD1. The V gene's germline CDR1 is LGHDT and CDR2 YNNKEL (reference sequence). With 5 bases clipped from V and 7 bases from J, the junction kept 5 bases outside the gene matches. The CDR3 loop spans 14 amino acids. CDR3 loop: CASSRTGGGQPQHF. The CDR3 nucleotides are TGTGCCAGCAGCAGGACAGGGGGGGGACAGCCCCAGCATTTT.

V usage is TRBV5-5 and J usage is TRBJ2-3; TRBD2 aligns across 8 bases. J was trimmed by 2 bases and V by 2 bases; bases with no gene match: 10. The CDR3 contains 17 residues. Looked up from germline, CDR1 is SGHKS and CDR2 is YYEKEE (reference sequence). The CDR3, as DNA: TGTGCCAGCAGCTTCTACCTGACTAGCGTTCCCACAGATACGCAGTATTTT. It is translated as CASSFYLTSVPTDTQYF.

This sequence joins TRBV6-5 and TRBJ2-7; TRBD2 might be the D (6 bases). The V gene lost 7 bases and the J gene lost 5 bases, with 21 bases spanning the gap. CDR1 MNHEY and CDR2 SVGAGI come from the germline V gene. There are 15 residues in the CDR3. CDR3 sequence reads: CASTARRLGGHEQYF. The CDR3 DNA reads as TGTGCCAGCACCGCCAGGCGGTTGGGGGGTCACGAGCAGTACTTC.

This rearrangement joins TRBV5-5 to TRBJ1-2; TRBD1 matches 8 bases. Germline V gives CDR1 SGHKS, CDR2 YYEKEE (reference sequence). V lost 4 bases, J lost 8 bases, and 13 bases stayed unmatched. The CDR3 runs to 15 residues. Written as DNA, the CDR3 is TGTGCCAGCAGCCCGATCGTCACAGGGGGAGGCGGCTACACCTTC. Translating it yields CASSPIVTGGGGYTF.

This rearrangement joins TRBV27 to TRBJ1-5; D possibly corresponds to TRBD1 (6 bases). This CDR3 contains 18 residues. The ends were cut back, 1 base at V and 5 bases at J, with 21 bases in the middle. In germline, CDR1 is MNHEY, CDR2 SMNVEV (reference sequence). CDR3 DNA: TGTGCCAGCAGTTTATGGGCCATAAGGCAGGGGTCCGATCAGCCCCAGCATTTT. It is translated as CASSLWAIRQGSDQPQHF.

The genes are TRBV4-1 and TRBJ2-2; possible D gene TRBD2, 6 bases. Germline V gene data show CDR1 as MGHRA and CDR2 as YSYEKL. Trimming cost V 4 bases and J 5 bases, with 14 bases left between them. The CDR3 runs 15 residues. The CDR3 is CASSLAAGLTGELFF. The CDR3 DNA reads TGCGCCAGCAGCCTTGCAGCGGGTCTGACCGGGGAGCTGTTTTTT.

The genes are TRBV28 and TRBJ1-5; D unclear. V was shortened by 4 bases and J by 9 bases, with 13 bases between the two germline ends. This CDR3 comprises 13 residues. Germline values: CDR1 MDHEN, CDR2 SYDVKM. The CDR3 here is CASSSGLTGPQHF. Here the CDR3 DNA reads TGTGCCAGCAGTTCCGGACTAACGGGGCCCCAGCATTTT.

The chain combines TRBV30 with TRBJ2-5, with 9 bases fitting TRBD2. The trim removed 5 bases at V and 5 bases at J, leaving 9 bases unmatched. This CDR3 spans 14 amino acids. Germline loops: CDR1 GTSNPN, CDR2 SVGIG (reference sequence). CDR3 bases: TGTGCCTGGGCGACTAGCGGTTCTATGGAGACCCAGTACTTC. It encodes CAWATSGSMETQYF. Supplemented by reference TRBV30 and TRBJ2-5, the full variable domain reads SQTIHQWPATLVQPVGSPLSLECTVEGTSNPNLYWYRQAAGRGLQLLFYSVGIGQISSEVPQNLSASRPQDRQFILSSKKLLLSDSGFYLCAWATSGSMETQYFGPGTRLLVL.

This clone was detected only a few times. The rearrangement uses TRBV7-8 and TRBJ1-2; TRBD1 might be the D (6 bases). Germline loops: CDR1 SGHVS, CDR2 FQNEAQ. The V end lost 0 bases, the J end lost 2 bases, and 10 bases lay between the germline ends. This CDR3 region has 15 residues. The CDR3 sequence: CASSLARGVNYGYTF. The CDR3 DNA follows: TGTGCCAGCAGCTTAGCCAGGGGAGTCAACTATGGCTACACCTTC.

J is TRBJ2-2 and V is TRBV30; 7 nucleotides align to TRBD2. Per germline, CDR1 GTSNPN and CDR2 SVGIG (reference sequence). The CDR3 is made up of 15 amino acids. V was clipped by 1 base and J by 1 base; unmatched bases: 3. CDR3 protein: CAWSGSSGNTGELFF. In DNA form, the CDR3 reads TGTGCCTGGAGTGGCTCTAGCGGGAACACCGGGGAGCTGTTTTTT.

The chain has TRBV2 and TRBJ1-2, with unresolved D. The CDR3 has 13 residues. Germline V CDR1 and CDR2: SNHLY, FYNNEI. V was cut by 2 bases and J by 3 bases, with 7 bases left in between. CDR3 protein: CASSERLDYGYTF. CDR3 bases: TGTGCCAGCAGTGAAAGGCTAGACTATGGCTACACCTTC.

The chain carries TRBV24-1 and TRBJ2-1; 8 bases fit TRBD2. This CDR3 spans 16 amino acids. CDR1 is KGHDR and CDR2 is SFDVKD in the germline V gene. The junction had 8 bases not matched to a gene; V was cut back by 1 base and J by 7 bases. The DNA of the CDR3 is TGTGCCACCAGTGATTTTAGTAGCGGGAAGGTTAATGAGCAGTTCTTC. Translated, it gives CATSDFSSGKVNEQFF.

Here the CDR3 reads CASSPREGGQGGELFF. The CDR3 DNA reads TGTGCCAGCTCACCACGCGAGGGAGGTCAAGGAGGGGAGCTGTTTTTT. The rearrangement joins TRBV18 to TRBJ2-2; D perhaps matches TRBD2 (6 bases). The CDR3 runs to 16 residues. Germline V lookup: CDR1 KGHSH, CDR2 LQKENI. Deletions cut 1 base from V and 8 bases from J, with 17 bases between.

The rearrangement links TRBV9 to TRBJ1-2; TRBD1 agrees at 8 bases. Germline CDR1 reads SGDLS; CDR2 reads YYNGEE. After removal of 4 bases from V and 2 bases from J, the junction contained 1 base not matched to a gene. The CDR3 is made up of 13 amino acids. This CDR3 is CASSRTGNYGYTF. CDR3 bases: TGTGCCAGCAGCCGGACAGGGAACTATGGCTACACCTTC.

V and J are TRBV7-9 and TRBJ2-7, with a tentative D call TRBD1 (5 bases). The germline V gene encodes CDR1 SEHNR and CDR2 FQNEAQ (reference sequence). V lost 5 bases, J lost 5 bases, and 16 bases lay in between. The CDR3 has 14 amino acids. CDR3 DNA: TGTGCCAGCAGCCCCGGAAGACAGAACCACGAGCAGTACTTC. Its translation: CASSPGRQNHEQYF.